Listed below are T cell receptor beta chains from one sample, sequenced in a study of OX40 agonist ivuxolimab in advanced cancers. The method was immunoSEQ multiplex PCR; TCRdb's version includes in-frame clones alone and lacks a portion of them. The sample holds about 63,000 clones, 87% seen once. The material sequenced was CD4+ or CD8+ T cells sorted from blood, taken in a trial of the OX40 agonist ivuxolimab. These receptors were obtained from an adult with an advanced solid tumor such as melanoma, head and neck, liver or kidney cancer. Both conserved end residues are part of each CDR3. Fields, in order: clone size, J gene, D gene, V gene, CDR3 DNA, CDR3 protein. A D gene is named only where the DNA matches it firmly. Clone size is stated in some rows and not others, as once, few, many or a class when expanded.

few	TRBJ2-5	NA	TRBV2	TGTGCCAGCGGGATGCGGGATAGGGGGGAGACCCAGTACTTC	CASGMRDRGETQYF
NA	TRBJ2-5	TRBD2	TRBV7-9	TGTGCCAGCAGCTTAACTTTACTAGCGGGAGTGCAAGAGACCCAGTACTTC	CASSLTLLAGVQETQYF
once	TRBJ2-5	NA	TRBV18	TGTGCCAGCTCACCACGGCGGGGAGAGTTGGAGACCCAGTACTTC	CASSPRRGELETQYF
NA	TRBJ2-2	NA	TRBV7-9	TGTGCCAGCAGCGTATATCCTAGGACCCAGGCGGTCGGGGAGCTGTTTTTT	CASSVYPRTQAVGELFF
NA	TRBJ1-1	NA	TRBV5-1	TGCGCCAGCAGGGTGGGGGAAAGGTGGACTGAAGCTTTCTTT	CASRVGERWTEAFF
NA	TRBJ2-7	NA	TRBV5-1	TGCGCCAGCAGCTTGGGGGCCGGGACGGTCTCCTACGAGCAGTACTTC	CASSLGAGTVSYEQYF
NA	TRBJ2-1	NA	TRBV19	TGTGCCAGTAAAGGGGACCCAGTCTACAATGAGCAGTTCTTC	CASKGDPVYNEQFF
NA	TRBJ2-3	TRBD2	TRBV27	TGTGCCAGCAGTTTAGGGACTAGCGGGACAGATACGCAGTATTTT	CASSLGTSGTDTQYF
NA	TRBJ2-1	TRBD2	TRBV9	TGTGCCAGCTCCGCGGGGGGCGGGACCAACCACAATGAGCAGTTCTTC	CASSAGGGTNHNEQFF
NA	TRBJ2-2	NA	TRBV6-4	TGTGCCACCGGAGTTGATGGGAACACCGGGGAGCTGTTTTTT	CATGVDGNTGELFF